These 14 T cell receptor beta chains were all obtained from the same sample, sequenced in a study of shared clonotypes between healthy human individuals. The data were produced by immunoSEQ multiplex PCR, yet TCRdb's version contains in-frame clones alone and is incomplete. The sample has approximately 2.5 million clones, roughly 92% seen once. The specimen was naive CD4+ T cells sorted from blood. Subset noted: CD45RA+ positively selected. Receptor source: a man aged 18-30 years in good health.

This clone was seen just once. The J gene is TRBJ2-3, the V gene TRBV6-1; D may be TRBD1 (5 bases). This CDR3 spans 17 amino acids. CDR1 is MNHNS and CDR2 is SASEGT in the germline V gene. V was cut by 4 bases and J by 0 bases, with 17 bases left in between. The CDR3 bases are TGTGCCAGCAGTGTTTACGAAGGGGTTACCAGCACAGATACGCAGTATTTT. It is translated as CASSVYEGVTSTDTQYF.

The chain carries TRBV19 and TRBJ1-5; TRBD1 matches 8 bases. The V gene's germline CDR1 is LNHDA and CDR2 SQIVND (reference sequence). This CDR3 spans 16 amino acids. Trimming removed 6 bases from V and 2 bases from J; junction bases left unmatched: 9. The CDR3 sequence: CASSAYQGAGNQPQHF. CDR3 sequence (DNA): TGTGCCAGTAGCGCCTATCAGGGGGCAGGCAATCAGCCCCAGCATTTT.

The genes are TRBV7-8 and TRBJ2-7; 7 positions agree with TRBD2. V shed 5 bases, J shed 7 bases, and the junction held 11 bases outside the gene matches. This CDR3 region has 14 residues. Germline V gene sequence: CDR1 SGHVS, CDR2 FQNEAQ. The CDR3 sequence: CASSPLPDGGEQYF. In DNA form, the CDR3 reads TGTGCCAGCAGCCCACTCCCCGACGGGGGGGAGCAGTACTTC.

The chain recombines TRBV15 with TRBJ2-4; TRBD2 might be the D (5 bases). V was clipped by 0 bases and J by 6 bases, with 12 bases between them. Per germline, CDR1 LNHNV and CDR2 YYDKDF (reference sequence). The CDR3 covers 15 residues. In DNA, the CDR3 is TGTGCCACCAGCAGAGATAGGTCAGGAGGAAACATTCAGTACTTC. It is translated as CATSRDRSGGNIQYF.

This chain joins TRBV4-1 and TRBJ2-7; D is perhaps TRBD1 (5 bases). Germline CDR1 MGHRA, CDR2 YSYEKL. The CDR3 runs 17 residues. Trimming took 0 bases from V and 0 from J, leaving 15 bases between them. In nucleotides, the CDR3 is TGCGCCAGCAGCCAAGAATGGGTAAGCAGGGACTCCTACGAGCAGTACTTC. Translated: CASSQEWVSRDSYEQYF.

V usage is TRBV5-8 and J usage is TRBJ2-7; D ambiguous. This CDR3 is built from 14 residues. From germline, CDR1 is SGHTS and CDR2 YDEGEE. The V end was cut by 1 base, the J end by 2 bases, with 10 bases between. The CDR3 bases are TGTGCCAGCAGCTTGACCGACGGCGCCTACGAGCAGTACTTC. This sequence encodes CASSLTDGAYEQYF.

V and J are TRBV5-4 and TRBJ2-7; 7 bases map to TRBD2. Germline trimming cut 4 bases from V and 4 bases from J; bases unmatched to any gene: 11. The CDR3 length is 15 residues. Germline CDR1 reads SGHNT; CDR2 reads YYREEE (reference sequence). The DNA of the CDR3 is TGTGCCAGCAGCCCCTGGCCGCGGGAGAAGTACGAGCAGTACTTC. Its translation: CASSPWPREKYEQYF. The whole variable domain, remainder taken from reference TRBV5-4 and TRBJ2-7, is ETGVTQSPTHLIKTRGQQVTLRCSSQSGHNTVSWYQQALGQGPQFIFQYYREEENGRGNFPPRFSGLQFPNYSSELNVNALELDDSALYLCASSPWPREKYEQYFGPGTRLTVT.

The genes are TRBV18 and TRBJ2-5; 10 bases align to TRBD1. This CDR3 is 15 amino acids long. The germline V gene encodes CDR1 KGHSH and CDR2 LQKENI. With V trimmed by 6 bases and J by 5 bases, 9 bases remained unmatched. This CDR3 is CASSPGTGEGETQYF. The CDR3 region has the DNA TGTGCCAGCTCTCCCGGGACAGGGGAAGGGGAGACCCAGTACTTC.

The gene calls are TRBV19 and TRBJ1-3; no definite D call. Germline V gene sequence: CDR1 LNHDA, CDR2 SQIVND (reference sequence). Trimming left V 7 bases short and J 2 bases short, with 6 bases between. The CDR3 has 12 amino acids. CDR3 region: CASMGPGNTIYF. CDR3 in DNA: TGTGCCAGTATGGGTCCTGGAAACACCATATATTTT.

The J gene is TRBJ1-6, the V gene TRBV7-6, with D perhaps TRBD1 (5 bases). CDR3 length: 15 amino acids. V was pared by 5 bases and J by 6 bases, with 14 bases between. Looked up from germline, CDR1 is SGHVS and CDR2 is FNYEAQ. The CDR3 sequence is CASSRGGGSNSPLHF. CDR3 nucleotides: TGTGCCAGCAGCCGCGGGGGGGGGAGTAATTCACCCCTCCACTTT.

On this clone itself: At one of its ends the junction is not consistent with the germline gene, which may arise from a read error. This chain connects TRBV15 to TRBJ2-4; TRBD2 is a possible D gene (6 bases). The CDR3 sequence is 12 residues long. CDR1 LNHNV and CDR2 YYDKDF come from the germline V gene (reference sequence). The CDR3 sequence is CATSRDASEVRF. The CDR3 DNA reads TGTGCCACCAGCAGAGACGCTAGCGAAGTCCGCTTC.

The V and J genes are TRBV7-2 and TRBJ2-3, with 9 bases fitting TRBD1. CDR1 SGHTA and CDR2 FQGNSA come from the germline V gene. The CDR3 runs to 15 residues. The V gene end was trimmed by 4 bases and the J gene end by 4 bases; junction bases not matched to a gene: 6. The CDR3 spells CASSYRTGEADTQYF. The CDR3 nucleotides read TGTGCCAGCAGCTACCGGACAGGGGAGGCAGATACGCAGTATTTT.

V gene TRBV27 combines with J gene TRBJ2-1; D possibly uses TRBD1 or TRBD2 (5 bases each). Trimming took off 4 bases at V and 2 bases at J, with 15 bases between the two ends. Germline values: CDR1 MNHEY, CDR2 SMNVEV (reference sequence). This CDR3 has 16 residues. The CDR3 loop reads CASSSYGEGTYNEQFF. The CDR3 DNA reads TGTGCCAGCAGTTCCTATGGCGAGGGGACCTACAATGAGCAGTTCTTC.

The rearrangement joins TRBV29-1 to TRBJ2-7, with 11 bases identical to TRBD1. The CDR3 sequence is 14 residues long. Germline assignment: CDR1 SQVTM and CDR2 ANQGSEA. The V and J ends lost 6 bases and 2 bases, in that order; junction bases with no gene match: 6. The CDR3 here is CSVGKGQGAYEQYF. The DNA of the CDR3 is TGCAGCGTGGGGAAGGGACAGGGGGCCTACGAGCAGTACTTC.